These 3 T cell receptor beta chains originate from one sample sequenced in a study of spatial heterogeneity in lung cancer. As for time point: blood at routine non-recurrence follow-up after resection. Whole RNA from tumor, nontumor lung or frozen PBMC was sequenced unsorted. TCRdb passed the 5' RACE reads through MiXCR, listing each CDR3 protein once. The data hold approximately 50,000 distinct CDR3 sequences, with roughly 7% observed a single time. The input for sequencing was PBMCs, taken at follow-up. These receptors were obtained from a female donor with early-stage non-small cell lung cancer.

This clonotype was observed a handful of times. This chain uses TRBV12-3 or TRBV12-4 with TRBJ1-2; D might be TRBD1 (5 bases). V shed 6 bases and J shed 5 bases, with 13 bases lying between them. The CDR3 spans 13 residues. CDR3 DNA sequence: TGTGCCAGCAGCCCCGGGACGGAGTATGGCTACACCTTC. Protein: CASSPGTEYGYTF.

There are many counts of this clonotype. The chain is built from TRBV28 and TRBJ1-1; D remains unclear. CDR3 length: 13 amino acids. Trimming took off 2 bases at V and 6 bases at J, with 10 bases between the two ends. Germline CDR1 reads MDHEN; CDR2 reads SYDVKM. CDR3 amino acids: CASSLRQESEAFF. In DNA form, the CDR3 reads TGTGCCAGCAGTTTACGACAAGAGTCTGAAGCTTTCTTT.

This clonotype was counted a few times. For the CDR3, the DNA is TGCAGTGCTAGAGATTGGGCTAGCGGAACCTACGAGCAGTACTTC. This encodes CSARDWASGTYEQYF. The J gene is TRBJ2-7, the V gene TRBV20-1; 7 nucleotides align to TRBD2. This CDR3 is built from 15 residues. With V trimmed by 0 bases and J by 2 bases, 7 bases remained unmatched. Germline V gene lookup returns CDR1 DFQATT and CDR2 SNEGSKA (reference sequence).